This entry features one T cell receptor beta chain sequence. The antigen remains unidentified. Trimming took 4 bases from V and 1 from J, leaving 9 bases between them. Germline-derived CDR1 and CDR2 are SGDLS and YYNGEE. CDR3 length: 14 residues. This sample is part of a study of cytomegalovirus exposure and HLA in healthy donors. Primers: 60 Vbeta forward and 13 Jbeta reverse. Measured with immunoSEQ multiplex PCR; TCRdb has only the in-frame clones, and not every one. The table lists about 140,000 clones, 60% to 85% of them singletons. The study, taken as a whole, reports: The only immune exposure information that was available was CMV serostatus.

The sequence was obtained from a male donor in good health and CMV-seropositive. Source material: PBMCs. V is TRBV9 and J is TRBJ2-1, with D tentatively TRBD1 (7 bases). CDR3 DNA sequence: TGTGCCAGCAGCCAGGGGGGTTCCTACAATGAGCAGTTCTTC. Its translation is CASSQGGSYNEQFF.